This T cell receptor beta chain was captured in a study of T-cell memory formation after mild COVID-19. Points from the study as a whole: Cross-reactive memory seemingly joined, as some responding clones were found in pre-infection memory. The SARS-CoV-2 specificity of second-wave clones reaching peak at day 37 remained unverified.

The CDR3 is 12 residues long. V lost 3 bases and J lost 4, with 6 bases in between. MiXCR, run by TCRdb on the 5' RACE reads, gives a single entry per CDR3 protein. The sample holds about 240,000 distinct CDR3 sequences, over 8.5% seen once. This clonotype was counted ten times or more. Its antigen is undetermined. The V gene is TRBV12-3 or TRBV12-4, the J gene TRBJ2-5; no firm D call. Material: PBMCs or a T cell subset sorted from them (not recorded which). This sequence originates from a man aged 18 to 30 who had mild COVID-19 (a few samples of this study predate the infection). Cell type and time point are not known. The CDR3 loop reads CASSLMGETQYF. The CDR3 region has the DNA TGTGCCAGCAGTTTGATGGGAGAGACCCAGTACTTC.